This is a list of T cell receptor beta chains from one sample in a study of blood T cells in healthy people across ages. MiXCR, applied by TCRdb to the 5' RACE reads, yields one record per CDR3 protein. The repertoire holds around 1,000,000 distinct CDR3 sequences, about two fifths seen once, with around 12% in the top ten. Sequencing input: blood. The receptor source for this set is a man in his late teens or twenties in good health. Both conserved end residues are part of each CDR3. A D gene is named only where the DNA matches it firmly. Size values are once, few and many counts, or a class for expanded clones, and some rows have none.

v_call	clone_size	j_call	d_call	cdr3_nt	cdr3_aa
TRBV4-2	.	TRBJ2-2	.	TGTGCCAGCAGCCACGAACCCGGGTGGGTCACGAACACCGGGGAGCTGTTTTTT	CASSHEPGWVTNTGELFF
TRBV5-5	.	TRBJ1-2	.	TGTGCCAGCAGCGAAGGGGAAAACCACTATGGCTACACCTTC	CASSEGENHYGYTF
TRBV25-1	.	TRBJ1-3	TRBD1	TGTGCCAGCAGTGAATCCGCGGTAGGGGGCGGAAACACCATATATTTT	CASSESAVGGGNTIYF
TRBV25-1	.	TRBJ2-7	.	TGTGCCAGCGGCCCTTACAACTACGAGCAGTACTTC	CASGPYNYEQYF
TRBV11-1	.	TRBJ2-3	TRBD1	TGTGCCAGCAGCGTAAGCCGGGACAGGGTACCGTATTTT	CASSVSRDRVPYF
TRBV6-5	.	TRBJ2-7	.	TGTGCCAGCAGTTTCGGACAGAACACCCCGAACAATGAGCAGTACTTC	CASSFGQNTPNNEQYF
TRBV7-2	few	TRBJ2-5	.	TGTGCCAGCAGCTTAGCGCTAACGGGGAACCAAGAGACCCAGTACTTC	CASSLALTGNQETQYF
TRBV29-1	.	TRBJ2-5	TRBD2	TGCAGCGCTAGAACCGGAGCGGGAGGGCCAGGGAACGTGAATGAGCAGTACTTC	CSARTGAGGPGNVNEQYF
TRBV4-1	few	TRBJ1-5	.	TGCGCCAGCAGCCCTTCGGGGAGAAGGCCCCAGCATTTT	CASSPSGRRPQHF
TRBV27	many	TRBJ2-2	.	TGTGCCAGCAGTCCCACCCTCTTTGATGACGGGGAGCTGTTTTTT	CASSPTLFDDGELFF
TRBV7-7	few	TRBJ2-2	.	TGTGCCAGCAGTTACGGGTCTGACTCCGGGGAGCTGTTTTTT	CASSYGSDSGELFF
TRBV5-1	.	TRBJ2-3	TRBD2	TGCGCCAGCAGCTTGTACGTCGCGGGGGGGTCCACAGATACGCAGTATTTT	CASSLYVAGGSTDTQYF
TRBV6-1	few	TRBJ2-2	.	TGTGCCAGCAGTGAAGGGGCTCCGGGCACCGGGGAGCTGTTTTTT	CASSEGAPGTGELFF
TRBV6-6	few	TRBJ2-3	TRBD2	TGTGCCAGCCATCTGGGCGGGGGGAGGATGGATACGCAGTATTTT	CASHLGGGRMDTQYF
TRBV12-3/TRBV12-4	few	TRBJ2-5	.	TGTGCCAGCAGTAAAAGACGGGACCTTAGCAATGAGCAGTACTTC	CASSKRRDLSNEQYF
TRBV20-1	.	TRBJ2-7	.	TGCAGTGCGCCTACAGGGTGGGGTGCAAGGAATGAGCAGTACTTC	CSAPTGWGARNEQYF
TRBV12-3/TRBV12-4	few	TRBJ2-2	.	TGTGCCAGCAGTTTTGGGAGAACCGGGGAGCTGTTTTTT	CASSFGRTGELFF
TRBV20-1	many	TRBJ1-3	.	TGCAGTGCTAGAGATCAGCGGACAGCTGGAAACACCATATATTTT	CSARDQRTAGNTIYF
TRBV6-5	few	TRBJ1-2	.	TGTGCCAGCAGACCGACCTGGGGGGGCGACCACTATGGCTACACCTTC	CASRPTWGGDHYGYTF
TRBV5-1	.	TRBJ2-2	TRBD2	TGCGCCAGCAGCTTGATCCCGGGACTAGACACCGGGGAGCTGTTTTTT	CASSLIPGLDTGELFF
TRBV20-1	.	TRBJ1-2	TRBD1	TGCAGTGCCAGTTTGACAGGGGGCGCACCTAACTATGGCTACACCTTC	CSASLTGGAPNYGYTF
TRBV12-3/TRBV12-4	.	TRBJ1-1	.	TGTGCCAGCAGTTTCGGGCTCGGACAGACTGAAGCTTTCTTT	CASSFGLGQTEAFF
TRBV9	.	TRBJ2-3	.	TGTGCCAGCAGCGTAGAAGGCGGTGCAGGGGGACTTAGCACAGATACGCAGTATTTT	CASSVEGGAGGLSTDTQYF
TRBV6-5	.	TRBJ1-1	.	TGTGCCAGCAGTTACTCCGGGATATTGAACACTGAAGCTTTCTTT	CASSYSGILNTEAFF
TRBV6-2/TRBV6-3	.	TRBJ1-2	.	TGTGCCAGCACGTCGGGGCGCGGAGGCGGCTACACCTTC	CASTSGRGGGYTF
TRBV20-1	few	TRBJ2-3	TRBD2	TGCAGTGCTAGACCCGCTAGCGGGGTAAGCACAGATACGCAGTATTTT	CSARPASGVSTDTQYF
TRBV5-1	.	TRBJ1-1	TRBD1	TGCGCCAGCAGCTTGACCCCGGGGGCAGGGGGCATGAACACTGAAGCTTTCTTT	CASSLTPGAGGMNTEAFF
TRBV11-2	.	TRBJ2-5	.	TGTGCCAGCAGCTTGAAACCGGCAGAGACCCAGTACTTC	CASSLKPAETQYF
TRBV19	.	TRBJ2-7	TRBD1	TGTGCCAGTAGTAATGGACAGGGGGCGTCCTACGAGCAGTACTTC	CASSNGQGASYEQYF
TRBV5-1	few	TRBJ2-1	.	TGCGCCAGCAGCTTGTCTTCAGAAGACAATGAGCAGTTCTTC	CASSLSSEDNEQFF
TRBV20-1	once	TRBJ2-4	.	TGCAGTGCTAGAGATTTCGGGGGTCCTGTCAAAAACATTCAGTACTTC	CSARDFGGPVKNIQYF
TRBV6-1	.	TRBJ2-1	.	TGTGCCAGCAGTGACAGGGAGTCCTACGAGCAGTTCTTC	CASSDRESYEQFF
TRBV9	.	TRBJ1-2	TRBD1	TGTGCCAGCAGCGAACAGGGGGCGGGTAACTATGGCTACACCTTC	CASSEQGAGNYGYTF
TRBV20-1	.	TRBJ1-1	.	TGCAGTGCTAGACAGACAAGGGAGAACACTGAAGCTTTCTTT	CSARQTRENTEAFF
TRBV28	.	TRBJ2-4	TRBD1	TGTGCCAGCAGGGATAACACAGGGGCAAACATTCAGTACTTC	CASRDNTGANIQYF
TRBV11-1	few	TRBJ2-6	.	TGTGCCAGCAGCTTATTAGTAACTGGGGCCAACGTCCTGACTTTC	CASSLLVTGANVLTF
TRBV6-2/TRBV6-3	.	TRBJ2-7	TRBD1	TGTGCCAGCAGCGGGGACAGAGCCTACGAGCAGTACTTC	CASSGDRAYEQYF
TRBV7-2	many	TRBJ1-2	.	TGTGCCAGCAGCTTAGAGACAGCTGGCTACACCTTC	CASSLETAGYTF
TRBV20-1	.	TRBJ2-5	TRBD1	TGCAGTGCTAAAGGACAGGGAACGGAGACCCAGTACTTC	CSAKGQGTETQYF
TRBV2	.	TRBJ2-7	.	TGTGCCAGCAGTGAATCGACCGGGGACGAGCAGTACTTC	CASSESTGDEQYF
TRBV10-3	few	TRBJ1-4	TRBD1	TGTGCCATCAGTGACCGGACAGGGGATAAACTGTTTTTT	CAISDRTGDKLFF
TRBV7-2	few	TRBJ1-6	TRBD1	TGTGCCAGCAGCTCCTCCGGACAGGGTAATTCACCCCTCCACTTT	CASSSSGQGNSPLHF
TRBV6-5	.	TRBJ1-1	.	TGTGCCAGCATTAATCAGGGTAACACTGAAGCTTTCTTT	CASINQGNTEAFF
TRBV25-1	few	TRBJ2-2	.	TGTGCCAGCAGTGCTTCGGGAGGGGAGCTGTTTTTT	CASSASGGELFF
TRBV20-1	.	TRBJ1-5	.	TGCAGTGCTAGAGACGGCGAGAGCAATCAGCCCCAGCATTTT	CSARDGESNQPQHF
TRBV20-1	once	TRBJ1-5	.	TGCAGTGCTAGAGAGTCCCACAGGGTAAAGGGGCCATATTATCAGCCCCAGCATTTT	CSARESHRVKGPYYQPQHF
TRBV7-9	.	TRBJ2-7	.	TGTGCCAGCAGCTCAGGAGATATAGGGGCTGGTGACAATGAGCAGTACTTC	CASSSGDIGAGDNEQYF
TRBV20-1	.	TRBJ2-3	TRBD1	TGCAGTGCCCGTTACCCGACAGGGGCCCGGCCCGGCACAAGGACAGATACGCAGTATTTT	CSARYPTGARPGTRTDTQYF
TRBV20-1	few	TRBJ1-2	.	TGCAGTGCTAGAGAGGAAGACACCCTCTATGGCTACACCTTC	CSAREEDTLYGYTF
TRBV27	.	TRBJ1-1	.	TGTGCCAGCAGGGCCCGTCCGAACACTGAAGCTTTCTTT	CASRARPNTEAFF
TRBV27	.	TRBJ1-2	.	TGTGCCAGCAGTCCCGGAGCCCTCTATGGCCACACCTTC	CASSPGALYGHTF
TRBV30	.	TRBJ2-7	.	TGTGCCTGGAGCCCCGACAGGCAATACGAGCAGTACTTC	CAWSPDRQYEQYF
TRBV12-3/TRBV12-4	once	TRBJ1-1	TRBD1	TGTGCCAGCAGTTCGGACAGGAAGAACACTGAAGCTTTCTTT	CASSSDRKNTEAFF
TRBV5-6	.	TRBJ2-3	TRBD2	TGTGCCAGCAACAAGACTAGCGGGGGGGCCGTGAAGACAGATACGCAGTATTTT	CASNKTSGGAVKTDTQYF
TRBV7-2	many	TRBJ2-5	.	TGTGCCAGCAGCTTTAGGGGTCGACAAGAGACCCAGTACTTC	CASSFRGRQETQYF